Listed below are T cell receptor beta chains from one sample, sequenced in a study of blood T cell repertoires in COVID-19. The assay was immunoSEQ multiplex PCR, and TCRdb's table has in-frame clones only and misses some. The sample shows about 50,000 clones, roughly nine tenths of them seen only once. Sequencing input: peripheral blood. The source is a woman in her fifties or sixties with COVID-19, enrolled during active disease. Both conserved end residues are part of each CDR3. D genes are given only for firm matches. Clone size, where shown, is once, few, many, or a class for clones that have expanded.

clone size: .; CDR3 length: 19; V gene: TRBV4-3; J gene: TRBJ2-1; D gene: .; CDR3 DNA: TGCGCCAGCAGCCAAGATCTATCCCTCCTGATGAATGGGGGGAATGAGCAGTTCTTC; CDR3 protein: CASSQDLSLLMNGGNEQFF
clone size: once; CDR3 length: 14; V gene: TRBV2; J gene: TRBJ1-1; D gene: .; CDR3 DNA: TGTGCCAGCAAAGGGAGCATTGTCCGGGGAGAAGCTTTCTTT; CDR3 protein: CASKGSIVRGEAFF
clone size: .; CDR3 length: 14; V gene: TRBV19; J gene: TRBJ2-1; D gene: TRBD2; CDR3 DNA: TGTGCCAGTAGGCTAGCGGGGGGGCCTGGTGAGCAGTTCTTC; CDR3 protein: CASRLAGGPGEQFF
clone size: .; CDR3 length: 17; V gene: TRBV6-2/TRBV6-3; J gene: TRBJ1-5; D gene: .; CDR3 DNA: TGTGCCAGCAGTTACTCGATGGGGAGTTATAGCAATCAGCCCCAGCATTTT; CDR3 protein: CASSYSMGSYSNQPQHF
clone size: .; CDR3 length: 15; V gene: TRBV15; J gene: TRBJ1-4; D gene: .; CDR3 DNA: TGTGCCACCAGCGGCGCAGGAGGAATTAATGAAAAACTGTTTTTT; CDR3 protein: CATSGAGGINEKLFF
clone size: .; CDR3 length: 14; V gene: TRBV27; J gene: TRBJ2-7; D gene: TRBD2; CDR3 DNA: TGTGCCACCGGGACAACTAGCGGGATCTACGAGCAGTACTTC; CDR3 protein: CATGTTSGIYEQYF
clone size: .; CDR3 length: 14; V gene: TRBV11-2; J gene: TRBJ1-2; D gene: TRBD1; CDR3 DNA: TGTGCCAGCAGCTCGGACAGGGTTAGGTATGGCTACACCTTC; CDR3 protein: CASSSDRVRYGYTF
clone size: .; CDR3 length: 13; V gene: TRBV6-5; J gene: TRBJ2-7; D gene: .; CDR3 DNA: TGTGCCAGCAGTTACGACCGCCTGGGAGGGCAGTACTTC; CDR3 protein: CASSYDRLGGQYF
clone size: .; CDR3 length: 12; V gene: TRBV7-9; J gene: TRBJ2-1; D gene: .; CDR3 DNA: TGTGCCAGCACCCCCGGACTAATCGAGCAGTTCTTC; CDR3 protein: CASTPGLIEQFF
clone size: .; CDR3 length: 16; V gene: TRBV4-3; J gene: TRBJ2-5; D gene: TRBD1; CDR3 DNA: TGCGCCAGCAGCCACAGGATACAGGGGGCTGAAGAGACCCAGTACTTC; CDR3 protein: CASSHRIQGAEETQYF
clone size: .; CDR3 length: 13; V gene: TRBV6-6; J gene: TRBJ2-1; D gene: .; CDR3 DNA: TGTGCCAGCAGCCCACAAATTTGGAGTGAGCAGTTCTTC; CDR3 protein: CASSPQIWSEQFF
clone size: .; CDR3 length: 12; V gene: TRBV19; J gene: TRBJ2-1; D gene: TRBD2; CDR3 DNA: TGTGCCAGTAGTAACGATAGCGGGAGGCGGTTCTTC; CDR3 protein: CASSNDSGRRFF
clone size: once; CDR3 length: 14; V gene: TRBV6-5; J gene: TRBJ1-2; D gene: TRBD1; CDR3 DNA: TGTGCCACCTGGGACAGGGGTAGTTTCTATGGCTACACCTTC; CDR3 protein: CATWDRGSFYGYTF
clone size: .; CDR3 length: 15; V gene: TRBV10-2; J gene: TRBJ2-7; D gene: .; CDR3 DNA: TGCGCCAGCTCCCGAGGAGACAGTTCCTCCTACGAGCAGTACTTC; CDR3 protein: CASSRGDSSSYEQYF
clone size: .; CDR3 length: 16; V gene: TRBV28; J gene: TRBJ1-1; D gene: .; CDR3 DNA: TGTGCCAGCAGCCTCGGCCGTCGAATACAGGACACTGAAGCTTTCTTT; CDR3 protein: CASSLGRRIQDTEAFF
clone size: .; CDR3 length: 14; V gene: TRBV6-2/TRBV6-3; J gene: TRBJ1-1; D gene: .; CDR3 DNA: TGTGCCAGCAGTTATGGTCAGGGCGACACTGAAGCTTTCTTT; CDR3 protein: CASSYGQGDTEAFF
clone size: .; CDR3 length: 15; V gene: TRBV7-9; J gene: TRBJ1-4; D gene: .; CDR3 DNA: TGTGCCAGCAGCAAGATCACGGGGGATAATGAAAAACTGTTTTTT; CDR3 protein: CASSKITGDNEKLFF
clone size: .; CDR3 length: 14; V gene: TRBV5-1; J gene: TRBJ2-5; D gene: TRBD2; CDR3 DNA: TGCGCCAGCAGCCCCGGGACTAGAAGAGAGACCCAGTACTTC; CDR3 protein: CASSPGTRRETQYF
clone size: .; CDR3 length: 18; V gene: TRBV9; J gene: TRBJ2-1; D gene: .; CDR3 DNA: TGTGCCAGCAGCGTAGATGGCAGGGTCTATAATCAGTTCAATGAGCAGTTCTTC; CDR3 protein: CASSVDGRVYNQFNEQFF
clone size: .; CDR3 length: 15; V gene: TRBV7-8; J gene: TRBJ2-7; D gene: .; CDR3 DNA: TGTGCCAGCAGCTTACTTTCGACAGGAGTCTACGAGCAGTACTTC; CDR3 protein: CASSLLSTGVYEQYF
clone size: .; CDR3 length: 17; V gene: TRBV27; J gene: TRBJ2-4; D gene: .; CDR3 DNA: TGTGCCAGCAGTTTATCACCCGGACAAGTGGCCAAAAACATTCAGTACTTC; CDR3 protein: CASSLSPGQVAKNIQYF
clone size: .; CDR3 length: 13; V gene: TRBV12-3/TRBV12-4; J gene: TRBJ1-1; D gene: TRBD1; CDR3 DNA: TGTGCCAGCACCTCGATACAGGGGACTGAAGCTTTCTTT; CDR3 protein: CASTSIQGTEAFF
clone size: .; CDR3 length: 14; V gene: TRBV28; J gene: TRBJ2-7; D gene: .; CDR3 DNA: TGTGCCAGCAGTTTAAGACAGTGGCCCTACGAGCAGTACTTC; CDR3 protein: CASSLRQWPYEQYF
clone size: .; CDR3 length: 11; V gene: TRBV9; J gene: TRBJ2-7; D gene: .; CDR3 DNA: TGTGCCAGCAGCTCTTACTACGAGCAGTACTTC; CDR3 protein: CASSSYYEQYF
clone size: .; CDR3 length: 12; V gene: TRBV10-3; J gene: TRBJ1-1; D gene: .; CDR3 DNA: TGTGCCATCTCGGGGGGGACCACTGAAGCTTTCTTT; CDR3 protein: CAISGGTTEAFF
clone size: .; CDR3 length: 18; V gene: TRBV4-3; J gene: TRBJ1-5; D gene: TRBD1; CDR3 DNA: TGCGCCAGCAGCCAAGATCGGGGGACAGGATATAGCAATCAGCCCCAGCATTTT; CDR3 protein: CASSQDRGTGYSNQPQHF
clone size: once; CDR3 length: 14; V gene: TRBV10-3; J gene: TRBJ2-1; D gene: TRBD2; CDR3 DNA: TGTGCCATCAGGGGACTAGCGTATTACAATGAGCAGTTCTTC; CDR3 protein: CAIRGLAYYNEQFF
clone size: .; CDR3 length: 14; V gene: TRBV7-9; J gene: TRBJ2-3; D gene: .; CDR3 DNA: TGTGCCAGCGGCCGGGGAAGGAGCACAGATACGCAGTATTTT; CDR3 protein: CASGRGRSTDTQYF
clone size: .; CDR3 length: 15; V gene: TRBV18; J gene: TRBJ1-5; D gene: TRBD1; CDR3 DNA: TGTGCCAGCTCACCACCGGGGACAGGGGTGCAGCCCCAGCATTTT; CDR3 protein: CASSPPGTGVQPQHF
clone size: .; CDR3 length: 17; V gene: TRBV18; J gene: TRBJ1-1; D gene: TRBD1; CDR3 DNA: TGTGCCAGCTCACCAGTTTCTCCGGACAGGCCCAACACTGAAGCTTTCTTT; CDR3 protein: CASSPVSPDRPNTEAFF
clone size: .; CDR3 length: 12; V gene: TRBV28; J gene: TRBJ2-1; D gene: TRBD2; CDR3 DNA: TGTGCCACCCTCGGACTAGCGGATGAGCAGTTCTTC; CDR3 protein: CATLGLADEQFF
clone size: .; CDR3 length: 14; V gene: TRBV10-3; J gene: TRBJ2-2; D gene: TRBD1; CDR3 DNA: TGTGCCATCAGGGGACAGGGAGATACCGGGGAGCTGTTTTTT; CDR3 protein: CAIRGQGDTGELFF
clone size: .; CDR3 length: 15; V gene: TRBV3-1/TRBV3-2; J gene: TRBJ1-6; D gene: .; CDR3 DNA: TGTGCCAGCAGGCCCTGGGGGGTGGTGGATTCACCCCTCCACTTT; CDR3 protein: CASRPWGVVDSPLHF
clone size: .; CDR3 length: 13; V gene: TRBV6-5; J gene: TRBJ2-3; D gene: .; CDR3 DNA: TGTGCCAGCAGTTACCCGGGAACAGATACGCAGTATTTT; CDR3 protein: CASSYPGTDTQYF
clone size: .; CDR3 length: 16; V gene: TRBV5-1; J gene: TRBJ2-2; D gene: TRBD2; CDR3 DNA: TGCGCCAGCAGCAGAACCGGGACTAGGAACACCGGGGAGCTGTTTTTT; CDR3 protein: CASSRTGTRNTGELFF
clone size: .; CDR3 length: 16; V gene: TRBV28; J gene: TRBJ1-5; D gene: TRBD1; CDR3 DNA: TGTGCCAGCAGTTTCCGAGGGACAGGGGAAAATCAGCCCCAGCATTTT; CDR3 protein: CASSFRGTGENQPQHF
clone size: .; CDR3 length: 17; V gene: TRBV4-3; J gene: TRBJ2-3; D gene: TRBD2; CDR3 DNA: TGCGCCAGCAGCCAAGATAGAGCGAGCGGGGGGGCAGATACGCAGTATTTT; CDR3 protein: CASSQDRASGGADTQYF
clone size: once; CDR3 length: 12; V gene: TRBV19; J gene: TRBJ1-5; D gene: .; CDR3 DNA: TGTGCCAGTAGTATGGGCAAGCAGCCCCAGCATTTT; CDR3 protein: CASSMGKQPQHF
clone size: .; CDR3 length: 14; V gene: TRBV7-2; J gene: TRBJ1-1; D gene: .; CDR3 DNA: TGTGCCAGCAGCTCAGGGATGGGGAACACTGAAGCTTTCTTT; CDR3 protein: CASSSGMGNTEAFF
clone size: .; CDR3 length: 16; V gene: TRBV11-3; J gene: TRBJ2-7; D gene: TRBD1; CDR3 DNA: TGTGCCAGCAGCTCCAACCGGGACAGGTACTTCTACGAGCAGTACTTC; CDR3 protein: CASSSNRDRYFYEQYF
clone size: .; CDR3 length: 13; V gene: TRBV5-6; J gene: TRBJ1-2; D gene: TRBD1; CDR3 DNA: TGTGCCAGCAGCCTAGGACAGGTCGGGGGCTACACCTTC; CDR3 protein: CASSLGQVGGYTF
clone size: .; CDR3 length: 12; V gene: TRBV5-1; J gene: TRBJ1-1; D gene: .; CDR3 DNA: TGCGCCAGCAGCCGGATAGGGGAATGGGCTTTCTTT; CDR3 protein: CASSRIGEWAFF
clone size: .; CDR3 length: 14; V gene: TRBV9; J gene: TRBJ2-2; D gene: .; CDR3 DNA: TGTGCCAGCGGAAGGGACTTCAACACCGGGGAGCTGTTTTTT; CDR3 protein: CASGRDFNTGELFF
clone size: .; CDR3 length: 13; V gene: TRBV6-5; J gene: TRBJ1-5; D gene: .; CDR3 DNA: TGTGCCAGCGCTCGGGGGGCCGGGCAGCCCCAGCATTTT; CDR3 protein: CASARGAGQPQHF
clone size: .; CDR3 length: 14; V gene: TRBV20-1; J gene: TRBJ1-3; D gene: TRBD1; CDR3 DNA: TGCAGTGCTAGTGGTGGGACAGCTGGAAACACCATATATTTT; CDR3 protein: CSASGGTAGNTIYF
clone size: .; CDR3 length: 14; V gene: TRBV19; J gene: TRBJ2-2; D gene: .; CDR3 DNA: TGTGCCAGTAGCCTAGGGGAGGAGGCCGGGGAGCTGTTTTTT; CDR3 protein: CASSLGEEAGELFF
clone size: .; CDR3 length: 14; V gene: TRBV7-6; J gene: TRBJ2-3; D gene: .; CDR3 DNA: TGTGCCAGCAGCCCTTACACTAGTGAAGATACGCAGTATTTT; CDR3 protein: CASSPYTSEDTQYF
clone size: .; CDR3 length: 14; V gene: TRBV19; J gene: TRBJ2-1; D gene: TRBD2; CDR3 DNA: TGTGCCAGTATGGGGGACTACTTATACAATGAGCAGTTCTTC; CDR3 protein: CASMGDYLYNEQFF
clone size: .; CDR3 length: 15; V gene: TRBV7-2; J gene: TRBJ1-3; D gene: .; CDR3 DNA: TGTGCCAGCAGCCCGAGGGAGCCCAGGGGAAACACCATATATTTT; CDR3 protein: CASSPREPRGNTIYF
clone size: few; CDR3 length: 17; V gene: TRBV7-8; J gene: TRBJ2-5; D gene: .; CDR3 DNA: TGTGCCAGCAGCTTAGGGCCTAGTTTTGCGGGGCAAGAGACCCAGTACTTC; CDR3 protein: CASSLGPSFAGQETQYF
clone size: once; CDR3 length: 15; V gene: TRBV5-5; J gene: TRBJ2-7; D gene: TRBD2; CDR3 DNA: TGTGCCAGCAGCTTAGGGGCGGGGGGTCTCTACGAGCAGTACTTC; CDR3 protein: CASSLGAGGLYEQYF